The 25 T cell receptor beta chains in this list originate from one sample, sequenced in a study of blood T cell repertoires in COVID-19. The method was immunoSEQ multiplex PCR; TCRdb's version includes in-frame clones alone and lacks a portion of them. Among 150,000 to 200,000 clones, around 82% were seen once, and the ten largest hold about 5.5%. The sample taken for sequencing was PBMCs or T cells enriched from blood (not recorded which). These receptors all stem from a woman aged 60-75 years with acute COVID-19.

V gene TRBV18 combines with J gene TRBJ1-1, with 12 bases lining up with TRBD1. The CDR3 is 19 amino acids. The ends lost 1 base at V and 4 bases at J; junction bases unmatched: 13. Germline V gene lookup returns CDR1 KGHSH and CDR2 LQKENI. CDR3 nucleotides: TGTGCCAGCTCACCACTGAGACCCGGGACAGGGGGCGTTAGCACTGAAGCTTTCTTT. Its translation is CASSPLRPGTGGVSTEAFF.

The rearrangement joins TRBV6-5 to TRBJ1-5; 7 nucleotides align to TRBD1. This CDR3 has 13 residues. Unmatched junction bases numbered 0, after V lost 2 bases and J lost 5 bases. Germline CDR1 is MNHEY and CDR2 is SVGAGI. The CDR3 region is CASSYQGDQPQHF. The CDR3 nucleotides are TGTGCCAGCAGTTACCAGGGGGATCAGCCCCAGCATTTT.

In its sample, this clone was seen many times. The chain combines TRBV18 with TRBJ1-4; 10 bases align to TRBD1. Losses at the gene ends were 4 bases for V and 5 bases for J; bases not matched to a gene: 1. Germline assignment: CDR1 KGHSH and CDR2 LQKENI. The CDR3 loop spans 14 amino acids. The CDR3 reads CASSRDRGNEKLFF. The CDR3 DNA reads as TGTGCCAGCTCACGGGACAGGGGAAATGAAAAACTGTTTTTT. Looking up the rest from reference TRBV18 and TRBJ1-4 gives the full variable domain: NAGVMQNPRHLVRRRGQEARLRCSPMKGHSHVYWYRQLPEEGLKFMVYLQKENIIDESGMPKERFSAEFPKEGPSILRIQQVVRGDSAAYFCASSRDRGNEKLFFGSGTQLSVL.

CDR3 nucleotide sequence: TGTGCCAGCTCATTAAACAGGGGGAGGAACACTGAAGCTTTCTTT. This encodes CASSLNRGRNTEAFF. The chain couples TRBV18 to TRBJ1-1; 8 bases agree with TRBD1. The CDR3 covers 15 residues. In germline, CDR1 is KGHSH, CDR2 LQKENI. V shed 5 bases and J 1 base; nucleotides not matched to a gene: 6.

The V and J genes are TRBV2 and TRBJ1-2; the D is unclear. The V end lost 6 bases, the J end lost 4 bases, and 12 bases lay between the germline ends. The length of the CDR3 is 13 residues. CDR1 is SNHLY, CDR2 FYNNEI, per germline. The CDR3 DNA is TGTGCCAGCAGGGCGGGGTCGGTCTATGGCTACACCTTC. This codes for CASRAGSVYGYTF. Based on the CDR3 plus reference TRBV2 and TRBJ1-2, the full variable domain is EPEVTQTPSHQVTQMGQEVILRCVPISNHLYFYWYRQILGQKVEFLVSFYNNEISEKSEIFDDQFSVERPDGSNFTLKIRSTKLEDSAMYFCASRAGSVYGYTFGSGTRLTVV.

This chain links TRBV11-2 with TRBJ2-3, with D tentatively TRBD2 (6 bases). The CDR3 sequence is 15 residues long. Trimming took 0 bases from V and 2 from J, leaving 9 bases between them. Germline lookup yields CDR1 SGHAT and CDR2 FQNNGV. The CDR3 coding sequence is TGTGCCAGCAGCTTAGACGCGGGGTTCACAGATACGCAGTATTTT. Protein product: CASSLDAGFTDTQYF.

The V gene is TRBV28, the J gene TRBJ2-7, with D maybe TRBD1 (5 bases). This CDR3 region has 13 residues. V was pared by 6 bases and J by 0 bases, with 9 bases between. CDR1 MDHEN and CDR2 SYDVKM come from the germline V gene. This CDR3 is CASRPGISYEQYV. DNA for the CDR3: TGTGCCAGCAGACCAGGGATCTCCTACGAGCAGTACGTC.

The chain is built from TRBV6-1 and TRBJ2-1, with 9 bases identical to TRBD2. Germline CDR1 and CDR2: MNHNS and SASEGT. The CDR3 runs 16 residues. V shed 3 bases and J 4 bases; nucleotides not matched to a gene: 7. The CDR3 region has the DNA TGTGCCAGCAGTGATCTGGCGGGAGGGTTTTACAATGAGCAGTTCTTC. It encodes CASSDLAGGFYNEQFF.

This clone has only a few counts. The chain recombines TRBV4-1 with TRBJ1-1; D is unresolved. V lost 4 bases and J 1 base, leaving 7 bases between the germline ends. This CDR3 has 13 amino acids. CDR1 is MGHRA and CDR2 is YSYEKL in the germline V gene. The CDR3 region is CASSRVENTEAFF. As DNA, the CDR3 is TGCGCCAGCAGCCGAGTTGAGAACACTGAAGCTTTCTTT.

The chain has TRBV6-5 and TRBJ1-1; maybe TRBD1 (5 bases). The CDR3 totals 13 residues. Trimming removed 4 bases at V and 3 bases at J, with 9 bases between. In germline, CDR1 is MNHEY, CDR2 SVGAGI. The CDR3 nucleotides are TGTGCCAGCAGTTCCGACAGATACACTGAAGCTTTCTTT. Translating it yields CASSSDRYTEAFF.

The gene calls are TRBV9 and TRBJ2-2, with D tentatively TRBD2 (6 bases). The CDR3 has 15 residues. Germline CDR1 SGDLS, CDR2 YYNGEE. Trimming took 0 bases from V and 4 from J, leaving 10 bases between them. This CDR3 reads CASSVVGGTTGELFF. Written as DNA, the CDR3 is TGTGCCAGCAGCGTAGTCGGGGGTACCACCGGGGAGCTGTTTTTT.

The chain uses TRBV5-4 and TRBJ2-2; TRBD2 aligns across 8 bases. CDR3 length: 14 residues. Germline V lookup: CDR1 SGHNT, CDR2 YYREEE (reference sequence). The V and J ends lost 4 bases and 5 bases, in that order; junction bases with no gene match: 4. This CDR3 reads CASSRSGSTGELFF. DNA for the CDR3: TGTGCCAGCAGCCGAAGCGGGAGTACCGGGGAGCTGTTTTTT. The whole variable domain, filled in from reference TRBV5-4 and TRBJ2-2, reads ETGVTQSPTHLIKTRGQQVTLRCSSQSGHNTVSWYQQALGQGPQFIFQYYREEENGRGNFPPRFSGLQFPNYSSELNVNALELDDSALYLCASSRSGSTGELFFGEGSRLTVL.

V usage is TRBV9 and J usage is TRBJ1-3; no clear D gene. There are 14 residues in the CDR3. The germline V gene encodes CDR1 SGDLS and CDR2 YYNGEE. The germline V and J ends were trimmed by 0 bases and 0 bases, with 4 bases remaining between them. CDR3 amino acids: CASSVDFSGNTIYF. CDR3 in DNA: TGTGCCAGCAGCGTAGACTTCTCTGGAAACACCATATATTTT.

The chain employs TRBV6-5 and TRBJ2-2; 9 bases agree with TRBD1. The CDR3 sequence is 14 residues long. Unmatched junction bases numbered 6, after V lost 8 bases and J lost 5 bases. Looked up from germline, CDR1 is MNHEY and CDR2 is SVGAGI. The CDR3 reads CASRDRVLTGELFF. The CDR3 DNA reads TGTGCCAGCCGGGACAGGGTTTTAACCGGGGAGCTGTTTTTT.

V gene TRBV25-1 combines with J gene TRBJ2-3; D ambiguous. CDR3 length equals 13 residues. V lost 1 base and J lost 2, with 4 bases in between. The V gene's germline CDR1 is MGHDK and CDR2 SYGVNS. Here the CDR3 DNA reads TGTGCCAGCAGTGAATTCGTCACAGATACGCAGTATTTT. It yields the protein CASSEFVTDTQYF.

This clone is a singleton in its sample. The CDR3 loop is CAISTMTSGRNEQYF. CDR3 DNA sequence: TGTGCCATCAGTACCATGACTAGCGGGAGGAACGAGCAGTACTTC. The chain combines TRBV10-3 with TRBJ2-7, with TRBD2 matching 13 bases. This CDR3 has 15 amino acids. Germline loops: CDR1 ENHRY, CDR2 SYGVKD. Trimming cost V 5 bases and J 5 bases; bases outside gene matches: 6.

This clone appeared once. The chain employs TRBV18 and TRBJ2-2; 9 nucleotides align to TRBD2. V lost 3 bases and J lost 2; bases outside the gene matches: 7. CDR1 is KGHSH and CDR2 is LQKENI in the germline V gene. The CDR3 is made up of 17 amino acids. CDR3 bases: TGTGCCAGCTCACCTGACCGCGGGGGGGCAAACACCGGGGAGCTGTTTTTT. Residues: CASSPDRGGANTGELFF.

V usage is TRBV6-2 or TRBV6-3 and J usage is TRBJ2-3; TRBD2 is a possible D gene (5 bases). From germline, CDR1 is MNHEY and CDR2 SVGEGT. This CDR3 region has 15 residues. V shed 2 bases and J shed 2 bases, with 11 bases lying between them. The CDR3: CASSYAAGDTDTQYF. For the CDR3, the DNA is TGTGCCAGCAGTTACGCCGCGGGCGACACAGATACGCAGTATTTT.

The chain has TRBV7-9 and TRBJ2-4; 12 positions match TRBD1. This CDR3 region has 18 residues. V lost 5 bases, J lost 1 base, and 9 bases stayed unmatched. Germline V gene sequence: CDR1 SEHNR, CDR2 FQNEAQ (reference sequence). CDR3 coding DNA: TGTGCCAGCAGCCCGGGGACAGGGGGCGTCGCCGCCAAAAACATTCAGTACTTC. Translation: CASSPGTGGVAAKNIQYF.

The chain carries TRBV6-6 and TRBJ2-2; D may be TRBD1 (6 bases). This CDR3 has 16 amino acids. V was clipped by 6 bases and J by 3 bases, with 17 bases between them. Germline V gene sequence: CDR1 MNHNY, CDR2 SVGAGI (reference sequence). In nucleotides, the CDR3 is TGTGCCAGCAGCCACCTTGGGGGCTCCCACACCGGGGAGCTGTTTTTT. Translating gives CASSHLGGSHTGELFF.

This chain links TRBV5-5 with TRBJ2-7; 11 nucleotides align to TRBD2. V lost 0 bases and J lost 4; bases outside the gene matches: 9. This CDR3 contains 17 residues. CDR1 is SGHKS, CDR2 YYEKEE, per germline (reference sequence). The CDR3 sequence is CASSLAAMTSGIYEQYF. The CDR3 nucleotides read TGTGCCAGCAGCTTGGCCGCTATGACTAGCGGGATTTACGAGCAGTACTTC.

The chain employs TRBV5-4 and TRBJ2-3; possibly TRBD1 for D (6 bases). Trimming shortened V by 5 bases and J by 0 bases, and 22 bases separated the two germline ends. The germline gives CDR1 SGHNT, CDR2 YYREEE (reference sequence). The CDR3 totals 18 residues. CDR3: CASRLQGYARKSTDTQYF. The CDR3 DNA follows: TGTGCCAGCAGGCTACAGGGTTACGCTCGAAAAAGCACAGATACGCAGTATTTT.

V gene TRBV27 combines with J gene TRBJ1-2; D may be TRBD1 (5 bases). The CDR3 is 15 residues long. Trimming cost V 8 bases and J 0 bases, with 16 bases left between them. The germline V gene encodes CDR1 MNHEY and CDR2 SMNVEV (reference sequence). Here the CDR3 reads CASGRGGGSNYGYTF. As DNA, the CDR3 is TGTGCCAGCGGCCGGGGCGGGGGGTCTAACTATGGCTACACCTTC.

This chain links TRBV6-5 with TRBJ2-5, with 8 bases identical to TRBD1. Unmatched junction bases numbered 8, after V lost 4 bases and J lost 4 bases. The length of the CDR3 is 15 residues. From germline, CDR1 is MNHEY and CDR2 SVGAGI. CDR3 residues: CASSSPDRVGETQYF. DNA of the CDR3: TGTGCCAGCAGTTCCCCGGACAGGGTGGGAGAGACCCAGTACTTC.

V is TRBV30 and J is TRBJ2-7; possible D gene TRBD1, 8 bases. Germline V CDR1 and CDR2: GTSNPN, SVGIG (reference sequence). CDR3 length: 15 amino acids. V lost 5 bases to trimming and J lost 1 base, with 18 bases between them. The CDR3 bases are TGTGCCTGGCGAATACAGGGGGGGATGTCCTACGAGCAGTACTTC. This translates into CAWRIQGGMSYEQYF.